This T cell receptor beta chain originates from a study of T cell repertoires in cytomegalovirus infection. Study context: The public TCR beta signatures pointed to both CMV infection and matching HLA type.

At least ten counts were recorded for this clonotype. As yet, its antigen is unknown. Study-wide points: CMV carriers having the relevant HLA were flagged by cumulative public TCR beta family frequency.

Between the trimmed V and J ends, which lost 7 bases and 0 bases, there was a span of 13 bases. Germline values: CDR1 SGHVS, CDR2 FQNEAQ. CDR3 size: 14 residues. From the reads, TCRdb called clonotypes with MiXCR, one entry per CDR3 protein. Here the sample spans about 920,000 distinct CDR3 sequences, about 33% being singletons. The sequence was collected from a human donor in good health (CMV status not recorded). Some clones in this sample may be carry-over from other donors' samples. V gene TRBV7-8 combines with J gene TRBJ2-7; TRBD1 is a possible D gene (6 bases). Sequenced here: cultured CD8+ T cells from PBMCs, sampled from culture after CMV antigen stimulation. As DNA, the CDR3 is TGTGCCAGCACCAAGACAGGCAACTCCTACGAGCAGTACTTC. Translation gives CASTKTGNSYEQYF.